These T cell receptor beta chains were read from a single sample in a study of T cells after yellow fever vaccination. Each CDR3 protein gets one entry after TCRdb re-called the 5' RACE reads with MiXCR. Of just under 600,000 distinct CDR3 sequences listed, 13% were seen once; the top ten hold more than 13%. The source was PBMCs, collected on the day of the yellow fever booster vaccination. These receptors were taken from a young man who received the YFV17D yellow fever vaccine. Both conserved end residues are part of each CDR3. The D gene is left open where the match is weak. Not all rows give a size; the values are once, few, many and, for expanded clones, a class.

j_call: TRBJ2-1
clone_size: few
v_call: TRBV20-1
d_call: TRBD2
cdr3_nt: TGCAGTGTGGGGGGGATCTCCTACAATGAGCAGTTCTTC
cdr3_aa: CSVGGISYNEQFF

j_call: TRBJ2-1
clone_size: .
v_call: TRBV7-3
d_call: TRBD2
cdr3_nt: TGTGCCAGCAGCTTACAGGCTAGCGGGAGGGCTATGCCCAACAATGAGCAGTTCTTC
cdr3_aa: CASSLQASGRAMPNNEQFF

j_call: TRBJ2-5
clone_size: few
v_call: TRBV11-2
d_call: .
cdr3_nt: TGTGCCAGCAGCTTAAGGGCAACCAAAGAGACCCAGTACTTC
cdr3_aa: CASSLRATKETQYF

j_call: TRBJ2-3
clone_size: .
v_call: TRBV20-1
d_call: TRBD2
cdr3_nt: TGCAGTGCCCTAGCGGGAGCAGGTAAAGATACGCAGTATTTT
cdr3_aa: CSALAGAGKDTQYF

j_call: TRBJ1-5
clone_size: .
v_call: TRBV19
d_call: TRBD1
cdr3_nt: TGTGCCAGTAGCCCCTTACAGGGGAGCAATCAGCCCCAGCATTTT
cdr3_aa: CASSPLQGSNQPQHF

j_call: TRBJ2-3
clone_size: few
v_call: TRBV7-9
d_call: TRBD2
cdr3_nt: TGTGCCAGCAGCTTAGGCGGGAGGGCAACAGATACGCAGTATTTT
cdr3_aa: CASSLGGRATDTQYF

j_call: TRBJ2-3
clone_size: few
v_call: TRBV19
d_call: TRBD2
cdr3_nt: TGTGCCAGTAGATCCTTTAGCGGGAGAGGCACAGATACGCAGTATTTT
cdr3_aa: CASRSFSGRGTDTQYF

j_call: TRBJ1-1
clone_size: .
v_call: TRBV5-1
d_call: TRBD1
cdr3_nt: TGCGCCAGCAGCCACGGACAGGTCAACGACGCTTTCTTT
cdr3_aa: CASSHGQVNDAFF

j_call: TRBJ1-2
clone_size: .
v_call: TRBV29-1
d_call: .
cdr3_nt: TGCAGCGTCCTTATGAAAAAAGTGGGACTGTCATATGGCTACACCTTC
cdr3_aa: CSVLMKKVGLSYGYTF

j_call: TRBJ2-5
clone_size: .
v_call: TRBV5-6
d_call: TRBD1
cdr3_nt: TGTGCCAGCAGTTGGACAGGGTTTGAGACCCAGTACTTC
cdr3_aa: CASSWTGFETQYF

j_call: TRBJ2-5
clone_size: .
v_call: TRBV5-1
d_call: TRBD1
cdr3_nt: TGCGCCAGCAGGACAGGGGGGCTAGATCAAGAGACCCAGTACTTC
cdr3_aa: CASRTGGLDQETQYF

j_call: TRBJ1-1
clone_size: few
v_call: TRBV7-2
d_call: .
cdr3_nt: TGTGCCAGCAGCCTTTGGGGGGGGCGAGCTTTCTTT
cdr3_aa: CASSLWGGRAFF

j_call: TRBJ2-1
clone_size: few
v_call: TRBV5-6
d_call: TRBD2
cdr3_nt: TGTGCCAGCAGCCGCGGGACTAGGACCTACAATGAGCAGTTCTTC
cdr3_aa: CASSRGTRTYNEQFF

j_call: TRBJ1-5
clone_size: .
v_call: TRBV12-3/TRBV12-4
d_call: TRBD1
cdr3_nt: TGTGCCAGCAGTGAGACAGGGGTTGGCCAGCCCCAGCATTTT
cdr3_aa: CASSETGVGQPQHF

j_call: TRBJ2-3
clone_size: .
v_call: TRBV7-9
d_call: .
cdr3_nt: TGTGCCAGCAGCCCCACAGGGAGATTGGGAGGTACGCAGTATTTT
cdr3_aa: CASSPTGRLGGTQYF

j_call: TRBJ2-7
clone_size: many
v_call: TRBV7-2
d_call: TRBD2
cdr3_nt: TGCGCCAGCAGCTTGGCCGGACTAGCCTACGAGCAGTACTTC
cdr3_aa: CASSLAGLAYEQYF

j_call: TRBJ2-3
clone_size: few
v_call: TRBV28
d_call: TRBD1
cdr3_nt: TGTGCCAGCAGTCCACAAGGACAGGCCACAGATACGCAGTATTTT
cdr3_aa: CASSPQGQATDTQYF

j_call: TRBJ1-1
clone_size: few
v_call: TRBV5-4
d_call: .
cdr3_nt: TGTGCCAGCAGCACCCGCACATCCCGAGCTTTCTTT
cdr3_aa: CASSTRTSRAFF

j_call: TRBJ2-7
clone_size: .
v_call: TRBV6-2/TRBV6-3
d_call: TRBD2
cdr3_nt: TGTGCCAGCAGTCCCGGGACTAGCTACCACGAGCAGTACTTC
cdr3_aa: CASSPGTSYHEQYF

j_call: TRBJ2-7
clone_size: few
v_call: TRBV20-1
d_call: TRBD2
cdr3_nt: TGCAGTGCTAGTGGGAGGGCCGTCAACGAGCAGTACTTC
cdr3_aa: CSASGRAVNEQYF

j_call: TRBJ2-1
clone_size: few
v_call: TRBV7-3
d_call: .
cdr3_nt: TGTGCCAGCAGCTCCGGGACCCAGCCGAATGAGCAGTTCTTC
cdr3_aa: CASSSGTQPNEQFF

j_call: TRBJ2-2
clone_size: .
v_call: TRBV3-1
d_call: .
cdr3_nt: TGTGCCAGCAGCCAAGGGGGTGCGAACACCGGGGAGCTGTTTTTT
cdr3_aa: CASSQGGANTGELFF

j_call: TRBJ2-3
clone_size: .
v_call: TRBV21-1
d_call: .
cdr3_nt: TGTGCCAGCAGCAAATACCCCTCCAGGGAGCGGGAGGCAGATACGCAGTATTTT
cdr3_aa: CASSKYPSREREADTQYF

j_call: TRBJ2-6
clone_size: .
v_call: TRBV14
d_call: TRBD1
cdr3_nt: TGTGCCAGCAGCCAGACAGGGGTCGGGGCCAACGTCCTGACTTTC
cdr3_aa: CASSQTGVGANVLTF

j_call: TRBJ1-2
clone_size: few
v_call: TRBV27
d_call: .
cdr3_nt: TGTGCCAGCTCCTCCCCTAGCGCCAGGGGCTATGGCTACACCTTC
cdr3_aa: CASSSPSARGYGYTF

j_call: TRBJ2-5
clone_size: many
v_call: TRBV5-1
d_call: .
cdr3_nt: TGCGCCAGCAGCCGTCTAGTGAGCCGTCAAGAGACCCAGTACTTC
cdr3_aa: CASSRLVSRQETQYF

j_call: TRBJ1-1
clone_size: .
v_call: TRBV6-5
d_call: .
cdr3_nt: TGTGCCAGCAGCTACCGTTGGGGAGGTGAAGCTTTCTTT
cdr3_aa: CASSYRWGGEAFF

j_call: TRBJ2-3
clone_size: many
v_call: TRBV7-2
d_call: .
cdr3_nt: TGTGCCAGCAGCTTAGATCCGGAGAGAACAGATACGCAGTATTTT
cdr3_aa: CASSLDPERTDTQYF

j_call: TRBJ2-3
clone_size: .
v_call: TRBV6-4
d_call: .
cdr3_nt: TGTGCCAGCAGTGAGTGGGGGTCAGAAGATACGCAGTATTTT
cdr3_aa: CASSEWGSEDTQYF

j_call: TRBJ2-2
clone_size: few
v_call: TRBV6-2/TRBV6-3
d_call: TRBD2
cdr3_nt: TGTGCCGCCAGATTAGCGGGAGGGGACACCGGGGAGCTGTTTTTT
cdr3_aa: CAARLAGGDTGELFF

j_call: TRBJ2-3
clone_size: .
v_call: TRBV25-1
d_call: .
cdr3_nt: TGTGCCAGCAGAAGGGAATTCTCGACAGATACGCAGTATTTT
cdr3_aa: CASRREFSTDTQYF

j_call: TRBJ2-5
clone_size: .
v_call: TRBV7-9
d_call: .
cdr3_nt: TGTGCCAGCAGCCGCAGGAAGGGGGAGGACGGTCAAGAGACCCAGTACTTC
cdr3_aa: CASSRRKGEDGQETQYF

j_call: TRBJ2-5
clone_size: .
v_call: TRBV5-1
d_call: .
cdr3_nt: TGCGCCAGCAGCTTGGGTGGCAGGGGTCGGGAAGAGACCCAGTACTTC
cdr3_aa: CASSLGGRGREETQYF

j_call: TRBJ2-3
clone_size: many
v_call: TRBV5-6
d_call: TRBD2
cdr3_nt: TGTGCCAGCAGTCGGAGGACTAGCGGATACACAGATACGCAGTATTTT
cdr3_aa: CASSRRTSGYTDTQYF

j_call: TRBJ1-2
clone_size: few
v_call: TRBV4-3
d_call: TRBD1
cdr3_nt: TGCGCCAGCAGCCAGAGTATCGGGACAGGCAACTATGGCTACACCTTC
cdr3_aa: CASSQSIGTGNYGYTF

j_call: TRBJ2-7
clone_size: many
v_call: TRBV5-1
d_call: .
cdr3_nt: TGCGCCAGCAGCTTGGTGGCAGAAAGGGAGCAGTACTTC
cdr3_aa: CASSLVAEREQYF

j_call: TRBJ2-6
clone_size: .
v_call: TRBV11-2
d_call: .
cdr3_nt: TGTGCCAGCAGCTTAGTCATTAGTATTTCTGGGGCCAACGTCCTGACTTTC
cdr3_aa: CASSLVISISGANVLTF

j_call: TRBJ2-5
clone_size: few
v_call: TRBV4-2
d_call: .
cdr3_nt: TGTGCCAGCAGCCAAGATTTGGGCAGGGCATCAGAGACCCAGTACTTC
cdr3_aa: CASSQDLGRASETQYF

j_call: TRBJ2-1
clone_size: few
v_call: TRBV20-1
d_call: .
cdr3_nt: TGCAGTGCTAGAGATCGGAGTAGAATCCACAATGAGCAGTTCTTC
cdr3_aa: CSARDRSRIHNEQFF

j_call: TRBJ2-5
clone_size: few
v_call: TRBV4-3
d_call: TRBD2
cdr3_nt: TGCGCCAGCAGCCAAGGACTAGCACCAGAAGTAGGGGATAAGACCCAGTACTTC
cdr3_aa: CASSQGLAPEVGDKTQYF

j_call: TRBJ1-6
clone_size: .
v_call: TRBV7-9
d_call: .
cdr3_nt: TGTGCCAGCAGCCGGGACGTGGTAAATTCACCCCTCCACTTT
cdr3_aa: CASSRDVVNSPLHF

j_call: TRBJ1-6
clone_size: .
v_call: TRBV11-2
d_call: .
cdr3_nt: TGTGCCAGCAGCCACGAGCGTTCACCCCTCCACTTT
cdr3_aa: CASSHERSPLHF

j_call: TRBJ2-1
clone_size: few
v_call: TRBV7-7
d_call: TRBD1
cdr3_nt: TGTGCTAGCAGCCCCGGGACAGGGTTCGATGAGCAGTTCTTC
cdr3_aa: CASSPGTGFDEQFF

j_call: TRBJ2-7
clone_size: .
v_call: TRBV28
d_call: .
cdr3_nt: TGTGCCAGCAGCTTATGGCGCGAGCAGTACTTC
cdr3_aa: CASSLWREQYF

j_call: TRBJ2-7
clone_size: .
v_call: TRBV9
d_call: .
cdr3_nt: TGTGCCAGCAGCACAAGTCCCTCATACGAGCAGTACTTC
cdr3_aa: CASSTSPSYEQYF